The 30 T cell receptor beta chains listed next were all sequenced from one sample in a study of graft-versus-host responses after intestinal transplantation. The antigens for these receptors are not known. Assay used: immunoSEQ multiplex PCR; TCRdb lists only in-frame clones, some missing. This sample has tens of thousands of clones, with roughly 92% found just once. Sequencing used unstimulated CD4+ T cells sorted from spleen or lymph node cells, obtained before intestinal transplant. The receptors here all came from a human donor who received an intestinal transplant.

CDR3 loop: CASSLASLSSMNTEAFF. CDR3 in DNA: TGCGCCAGCAGCTTGGCTAGTTTGAGTTCGATGAACACTGAAGCTTTCTTT. The rearrangement links TRBV5-1 to TRBJ1-1; D call uncertain. Trimming shortened V by 0 bases and J by 0 bases, and 15 bases separated the two germline ends. This CDR3 is 17 amino acids long. Per germline, CDR1 SGHRS and CDR2 YFSETQ.

The CDR3 sequence is CATRGTALYNEQFF. The CDR3 DNA sequence: TGTGCCACTAGAGGGACAGCATTATACAATGAGCAGTTCTTC. This chain links TRBV10-3 with TRBJ2-1, with TRBD1 matching 7 bases. In germline, CDR1 is ENHRY, CDR2 SYGVKD. This CDR3 comprises 14 residues. Unmatched junction bases numbered 10, after V lost 10 bases and J lost 4 bases.

CDR3: CAVGNSNQPQHF. The CDR3 DNA is TGTGCCGTGGGCAATAGCAATCAGCCCCAGCATTTT. This chain links TRBV2 with TRBJ1-5; D is unclear. V lost 11 bases to trimming and J lost 0 bases, with 8 bases between them. CDR1 SNHLY and CDR2 FYNNEI come from the germline V gene. The CDR3 is 12 residues long.

CDR3 sequence (DNA): TGCGCCAGCAGCCGCTCTTATCTTGGGGGTGAAAAACTGTTTTTT. Its protein product is CASSRSYLGGEKLFF. The chain uses TRBV5-1 and TRBJ1-4; tentatively, D is TRBD1 (5 bases). The V gene lost 4 bases and the J gene lost 7 bases, with 17 bases spanning the gap. Germline loops: CDR1 SGHRS, CDR2 YFSETQ. The CDR3 is made up of 15 amino acids.

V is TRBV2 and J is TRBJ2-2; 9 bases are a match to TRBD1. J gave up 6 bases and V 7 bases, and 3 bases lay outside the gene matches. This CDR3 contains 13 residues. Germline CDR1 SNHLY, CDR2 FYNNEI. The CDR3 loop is CASNYRGPGELFF. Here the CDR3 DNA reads TGTGCCAGCAATTACAGGGGGCCCGGGGAGCTGTTTTTT.

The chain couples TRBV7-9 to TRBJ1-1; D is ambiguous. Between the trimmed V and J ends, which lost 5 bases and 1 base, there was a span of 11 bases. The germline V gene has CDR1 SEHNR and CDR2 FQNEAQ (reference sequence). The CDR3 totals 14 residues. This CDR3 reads CASSPDVPNTEAFF. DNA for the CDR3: TGTGCCAGCAGCCCGGACGTACCGAACACTGAAGCTTTCTTT. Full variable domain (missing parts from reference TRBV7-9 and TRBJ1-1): DTGVSQNPRHKITKRGQNVTFRCDPISEHNRLYWYRQTLGQGPEFLTYFQNEAQLEKSRLLSDRFSAERPKGSFSTLEIQRTEQGDSAMYLCASSPDVPNTEAFFGQGTRLTVV.

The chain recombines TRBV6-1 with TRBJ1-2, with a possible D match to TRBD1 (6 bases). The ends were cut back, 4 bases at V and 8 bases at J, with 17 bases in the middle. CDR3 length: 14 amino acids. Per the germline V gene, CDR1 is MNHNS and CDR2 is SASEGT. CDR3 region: CASSGTAGDEGYTF. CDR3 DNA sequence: TGTGCCAGCAGTGGCACTGCAGGGGATGAGGGCTACACCTTC.

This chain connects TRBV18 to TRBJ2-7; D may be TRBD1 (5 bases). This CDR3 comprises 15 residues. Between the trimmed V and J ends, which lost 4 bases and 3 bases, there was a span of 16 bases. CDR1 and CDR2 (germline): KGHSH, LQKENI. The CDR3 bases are TGTGCCAGCTCACTACAGGCCACCATTTTCTACGAGCAGTACTTC. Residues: CASSLQATIFYEQYF.

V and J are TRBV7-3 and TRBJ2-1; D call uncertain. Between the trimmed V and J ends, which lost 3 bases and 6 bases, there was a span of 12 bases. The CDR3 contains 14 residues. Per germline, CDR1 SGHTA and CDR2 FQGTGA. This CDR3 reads CASSLLGMRNEQFF. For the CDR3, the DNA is TGTGCCAGCAGCTTGCTAGGGATGCGCAATGAGCAGTTCTTC.

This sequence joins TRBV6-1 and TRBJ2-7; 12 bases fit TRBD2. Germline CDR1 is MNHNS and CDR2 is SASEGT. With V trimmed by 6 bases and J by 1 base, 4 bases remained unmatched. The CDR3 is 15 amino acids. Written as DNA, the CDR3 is TGTGCCAGCAGAAGAACTAGCGGGAGGTCCTACGAGCAGTACTTC. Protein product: CASRRTSGRSYEQYF.

CDR3 in DNA: TGTGCCAGTAGTCCCCCGACAGGAAAGCAGCCCCAGCATTTT. It encodes CASSPPTGKQPQHF. The gene calls are TRBV19 and TRBJ1-5; D might be TRBD1 (6 bases). Trimming shortened V by 5 bases and J by 7 bases, and 15 bases separated the two germline ends. CDR3 length: 14 residues. Germline values: CDR1 LNHDA, CDR2 SQIVND (reference sequence).

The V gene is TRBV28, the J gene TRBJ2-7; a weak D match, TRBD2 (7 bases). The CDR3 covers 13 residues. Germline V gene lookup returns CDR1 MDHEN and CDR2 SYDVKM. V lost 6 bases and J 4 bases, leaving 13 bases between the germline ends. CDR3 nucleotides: TGTGCCAGCAGACGGGGGAGGGGGTACGAGCAGTACTTC. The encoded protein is CASRRGRGYEQYF. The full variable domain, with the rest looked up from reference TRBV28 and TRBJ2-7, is DVKVTQSSRYLVKRTGEKVFLECVQDMDHENMFWYRQDPGLGLRLIYFSYDVKMKEKGDIPEGYSVSREKKERFSLILESASTNQTSMYLCASRRGRGYEQYFGPGTRLTVT.

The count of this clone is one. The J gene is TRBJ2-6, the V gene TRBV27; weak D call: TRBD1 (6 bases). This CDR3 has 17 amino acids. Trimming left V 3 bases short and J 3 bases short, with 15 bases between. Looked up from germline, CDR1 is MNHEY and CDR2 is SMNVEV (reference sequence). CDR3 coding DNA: TGTGCCAGCAGTTTCCTGCCCAGGGGTTATGGGGCCAACGTCCTGACTTTC. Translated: CASSFLPRGYGANVLTF.

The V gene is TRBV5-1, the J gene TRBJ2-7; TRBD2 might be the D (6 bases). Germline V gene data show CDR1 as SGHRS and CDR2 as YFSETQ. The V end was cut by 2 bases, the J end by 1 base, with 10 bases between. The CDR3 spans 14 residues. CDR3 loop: CASSFRGRSYEQYF. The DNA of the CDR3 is TGCGCCAGCAGCTTTAGAGGGAGGTCCTACGAGCAGTACTTC.

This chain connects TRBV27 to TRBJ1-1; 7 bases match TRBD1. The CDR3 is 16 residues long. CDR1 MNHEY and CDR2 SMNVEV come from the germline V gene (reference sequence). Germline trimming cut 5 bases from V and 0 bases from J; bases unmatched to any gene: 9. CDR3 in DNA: TGTGCCAGCAGTCTACAGGGGAGTGGGGTGAACACTGAAGCTTTCTTT. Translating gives CASSLQGSGVNTEAFF.

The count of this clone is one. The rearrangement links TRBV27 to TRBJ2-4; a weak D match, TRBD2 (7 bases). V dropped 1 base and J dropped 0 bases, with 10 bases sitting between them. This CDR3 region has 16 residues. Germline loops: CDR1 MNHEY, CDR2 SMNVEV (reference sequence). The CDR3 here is CASSLYGGLAKNIQYF. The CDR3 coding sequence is TGTGCCAGCAGTTTATACGGGGGGCTAGCCAAAAACATTCAGTACTTC.

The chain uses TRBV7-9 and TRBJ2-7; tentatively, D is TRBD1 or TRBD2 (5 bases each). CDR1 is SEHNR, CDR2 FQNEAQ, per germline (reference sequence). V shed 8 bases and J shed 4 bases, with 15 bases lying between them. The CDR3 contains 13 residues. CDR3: CASGPRWGYEQYF. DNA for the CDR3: TGTGCCAGCGGCCCGAGATGGGGGTACGAGCAGTACTTC.

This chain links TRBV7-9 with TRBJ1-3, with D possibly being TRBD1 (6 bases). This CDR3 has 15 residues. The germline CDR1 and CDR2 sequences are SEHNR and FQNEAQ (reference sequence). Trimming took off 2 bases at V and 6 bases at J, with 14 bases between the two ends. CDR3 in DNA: TGTGCCAGCAGCTTATTAGGACAGCTTGTAAACACCATATATTTT. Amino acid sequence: CASSLLGQLVNTIYF. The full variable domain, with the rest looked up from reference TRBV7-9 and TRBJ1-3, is DTGVSQNPRHKITKRGQNVTFRCDPISEHNRLYWYRQTLGQGPEFLTYFQNEAQLEKSRLLSDRFSAERPKGSFSTLEIQRTEQGDSAMYLCASSLLGQLVNTIYFGEGSWLTVV.

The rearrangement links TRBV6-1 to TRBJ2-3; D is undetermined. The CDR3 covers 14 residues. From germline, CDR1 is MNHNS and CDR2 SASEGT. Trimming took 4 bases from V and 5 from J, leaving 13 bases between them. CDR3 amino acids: CASSVDDKGDTQYF. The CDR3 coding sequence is TGTGCCAGCAGTGTAGACGACAAGGGAGATACGCAGTATTTT.

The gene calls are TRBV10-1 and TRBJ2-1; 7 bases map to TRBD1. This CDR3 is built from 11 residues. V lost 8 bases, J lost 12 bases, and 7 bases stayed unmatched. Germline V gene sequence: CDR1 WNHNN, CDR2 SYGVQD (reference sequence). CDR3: CASEDQGVQFF. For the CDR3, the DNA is TGCGCCAGCGAAGACCAGGGGGTGCAGTTCTTC.

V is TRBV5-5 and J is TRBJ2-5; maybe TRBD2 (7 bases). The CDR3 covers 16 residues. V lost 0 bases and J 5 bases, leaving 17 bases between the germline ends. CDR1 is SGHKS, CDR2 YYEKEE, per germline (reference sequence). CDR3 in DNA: TGTGCCAGCAGCTTGGAGGCGGGGGCCCCCTGGGAGACCCAGTACTTC. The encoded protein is CASSLEAGAPWETQYF. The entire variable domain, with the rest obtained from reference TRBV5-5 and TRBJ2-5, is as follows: DAGVTQSPTHLIKTRGQQVTLRCSPISGHKSVSWYQQVLGQGPQFIFQYYEKEERGRGNFPDRFSARQFPNYSSELNVNALLLGDSALYLCASSLEAGAPWETQYFGPGTRLLVL.

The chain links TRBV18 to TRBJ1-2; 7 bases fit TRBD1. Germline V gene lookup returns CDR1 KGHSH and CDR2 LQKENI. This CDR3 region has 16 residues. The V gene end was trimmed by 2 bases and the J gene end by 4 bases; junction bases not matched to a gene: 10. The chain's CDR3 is CASSPEAGTELYGYTF. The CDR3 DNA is TGTGCCAGCTCACCAGAGGCGGGGACAGAACTCTATGGCTACACCTTC.

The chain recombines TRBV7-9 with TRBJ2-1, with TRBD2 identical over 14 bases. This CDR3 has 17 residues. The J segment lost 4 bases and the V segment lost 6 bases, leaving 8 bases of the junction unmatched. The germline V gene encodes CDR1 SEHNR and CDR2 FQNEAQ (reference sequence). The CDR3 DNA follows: TGTGCCAGCAGTGATAGACTAGCGGGAGGGAAATACAATGAGCAGTTCTTC. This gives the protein CASSDRLAGGKYNEQFF.

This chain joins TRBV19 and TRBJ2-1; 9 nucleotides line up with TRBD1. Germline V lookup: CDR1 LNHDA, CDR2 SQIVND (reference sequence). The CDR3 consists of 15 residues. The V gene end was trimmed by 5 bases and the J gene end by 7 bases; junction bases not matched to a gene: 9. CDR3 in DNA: TGTGCCAGTAGTCCGAAGACAGGGGGAAAGAATGAGCAGTTCTTC. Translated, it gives CASSPKTGGKNEQFF.

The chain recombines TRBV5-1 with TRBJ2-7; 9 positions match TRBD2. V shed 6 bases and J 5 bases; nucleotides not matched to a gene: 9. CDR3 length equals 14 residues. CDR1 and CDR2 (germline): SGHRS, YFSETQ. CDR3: CASTTGTSRDEQYF. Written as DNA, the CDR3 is TGCGCCAGCACTACCGGGACTAGCCGGGACGAGCAGTACTTC.

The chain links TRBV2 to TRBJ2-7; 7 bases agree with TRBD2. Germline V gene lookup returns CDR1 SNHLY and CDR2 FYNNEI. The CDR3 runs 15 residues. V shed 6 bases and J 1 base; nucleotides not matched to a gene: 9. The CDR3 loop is CASRASLAESYEQYF. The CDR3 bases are TGTGCCAGCAGGGCTTCCCTAGCGGAGTCCTACGAGCAGTACTTC.

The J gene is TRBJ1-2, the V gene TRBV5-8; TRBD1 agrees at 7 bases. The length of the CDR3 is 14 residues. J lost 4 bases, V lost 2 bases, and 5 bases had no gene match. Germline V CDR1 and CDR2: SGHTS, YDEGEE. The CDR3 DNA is TGTGCCAGCAGCTTAAGGGGGCGCGGCTATGGCTACACCTTC. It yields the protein CASSLRGRGYGYTF.

CDR3 sequence (DNA): TGTGCCAGCACCCTGGGACAGGGTGGAGGCTACACCTTC. The encoded protein is CASTLGQGGGYTF. The rearrangement links TRBV6-6 to TRBJ1-2; 9 bases align to TRBD1. Germline lookup yields CDR1 MNHNY and CDR2 SVGAGI (reference sequence). With 7 bases clipped from V and 8 bases from J, the junction kept 8 bases outside the gene matches. The CDR3 consists of 13 residues.

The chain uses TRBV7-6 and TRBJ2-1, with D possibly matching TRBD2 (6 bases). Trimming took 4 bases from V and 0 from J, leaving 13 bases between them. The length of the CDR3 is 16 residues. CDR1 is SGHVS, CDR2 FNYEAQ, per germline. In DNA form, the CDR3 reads TGTGCCAGCAGCTGGACGGGAGATAGCTCCTACAATGAGCAGTTCTTC. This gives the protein CASSWTGDSSYNEQFF. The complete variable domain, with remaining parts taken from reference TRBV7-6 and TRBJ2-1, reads GAGVSQSPRYKVTKRGQDVALRCDPISGHVSLYWYRQALGQGPEFLTYFNYEAQQDKSGLPNDRFSAERPEGSISTLTIQRTEQRDSAMYRCASSWTGDSSYNEQFFGPGTRLTVL.

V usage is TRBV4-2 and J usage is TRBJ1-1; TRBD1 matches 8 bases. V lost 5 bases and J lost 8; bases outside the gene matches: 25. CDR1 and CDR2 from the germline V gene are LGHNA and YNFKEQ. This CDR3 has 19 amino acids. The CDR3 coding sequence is TGTGCCAGCAGCATATCTGATGACAGGGGTGCTGCTGCAGGCCCCGAAGCTTTCTTT. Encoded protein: CASSISDDRGAAAGPEAFF.